This T cell receptor (beta chain) was obtained from a study of cytomegalovirus exposure and HLA in healthy donors (TCRdb year 2017). In the study overall: An earlier analysis of under 600 of the donors reported about 250 Gb of sequence data and some 100 million unique TCR beta sequences from about 200 million T cells. The study profiled the T cell repertoires of 500 to 800 subjects by immunosequencing and related them to cytomegalovirus serostatus. Besides the first cohort of 500 to 700 subjects, a separate validation cohort made up of roughly 130 different subjects was used. Genome-wide SNP genotypes for about 65% of the 666 donors were used in a later genetic analysis, which treated that subset as a discovery cohort. An early release covering over 500 HLA-typed donors comprised roughly 300 gigabases of sequencing data and approximately 80 million unique TCR sequences. Roughly 5 DR-DQ haplotypes were handled as single units for association and clustering, since linkage in the cohort was strong. A later analysis re-analyzed previously published TCR beta repertoires from roughly 690 donors and added high-resolution HLA genotyping to study TCR occurrence patterns. Donor age, sex, ethnicity and CMV serostatus were compiled together with the repertoire data. The study combined high-throughput TCR immunosequencing, statistical association of individual TCRs with disease status, and machine learning to predict cytomegalovirus infection status. The study aimed to test whether cataloging public T cell receptors could reveal signatures of past pathogen exposure. HLA typing included class I and class II loci at four-digit resolution. Rather than using new phenotypic data, the later analysis identified candidate immune exposures from TCR beta sequences and from how often those sequences occurred across donors. Every discovery cohort repertoire had been produced on one sequencing platform. Across some 400 genotyped donors of the cohort, an average of about 220,000 unique TCR beta nucleotide sequences per donor were sequenced, and about a sixth of those sequences were non-productive. Typing coverage varied by locus: about 620-630 donors for A, B, C, DRB1 and DQB1; roughly 560 for DQA1; over 600 for DPA1; approximately 470 for DPB1. Of the 398 genotyped donors, around 81% fell in the genetic ancestry cluster associated with self-reported Caucasian donors. An earlier analysis of roughly 600 of the donors used high-throughput TCR beta sequencing to judge whether each TCR beta V gene segment behaved as functional or pseudogenic.

The cohort was made up of under 800 healthy bone marrow donors. At the time of sampling, all cohort members were nominally healthy, though unrecorded immune exposures were likely present. The donor was CMV seronegative and was included in the group of a few hundred seronegative cohort members. Each donor provided a peripheral blood sample, and peripheral blood mononuclear cells were used for TCR beta sequencing. Genomic DNA extraction from the blood cell samples was performed with the Qiagen DNeasy Blood Extraction Kit. CDR1 ENHRY and CDR2 SYGVKD were looked up in the germline V gene. The germline ends are 5 bases apart after V is trimmed by 8 bases and J by 1 base. The CDR3 runs 11 amino acids, cysteine and phenylalanine included. Only the CDR3 DNA stays, 33 bases, in frame from base 1. The study at large found these results: Linkage disequilibrium might explain the correlated functional status among segregating V segments, but an unknown experimental factor could not be ruled out. A cluster of highly shared sequence variants was judged likely to represent a technical artifact of the sequencing pipeline. Because counts were too low, roughly 17 rarely observed V segments, including chromosome 9 orphons, were left out of the earlier analysis of 500 to 650 of the donors. Several of the top co-occurrence clusters appeared to be linked to parvovirus B19, influenza, CMV and Epstein-Barr virus, according to a later analysis. HLA typing was unavailable for some donors at each locus, so association tests used only the typed subset. A further reported finding was that TCR beta sequences accurately predicted the HLA-A and HLA-B alleles for most subjects in the first cohort. An earlier analysis of several hundred of the donors showed that most TCR beta V segments appeared in productive rearrangements either about 87% or about 30% of the time, which broadly matched IMGT annotations. Specific HLA alleles were associated with over 15,000 TCR beta sequences at a false discovery rate of 0.05 in a later analysis. Some IMGT-functional V segments, including TRBV6-2 and TRBV6-3, could not be told apart with the 87-base-pair reads, so those segments were excluded. Compared with equally common non-associated chains, HLA-associated TCR beta chains in a later analysis were more clonally expanded and had lower generation probabilities. Most CMV-associated TCR beta chains appeared to be HLA-restricted in a later analysis, and the HLA associations seemed to be driven largely by CMV exposure. Across donors, most TCR sequences were observed very rarely, whereas some public TCRs were present in many individuals. A later genetic analysis reported fewer N-insertions in productive TCRs among donors in an Asian-associated ancestry cluster than the roughly 690-donor mean. A few of the identified cytomegalovirus-associated TCR beta chains were confirmed in vitro to be specific for cytomegalovirus antigens. When HLA alleles, especially DR and DQ, strongly co-occurred, TCR associations were difficult to assign to individual alleles. The classifier was reported to diagnose cytomegalovirus status with high specificity and sensitivity in both the original cohort and the validation cohort. In this cohort, only TCR beta chains were sequenced, and detectable features were limited by the absence of alpha or paired-chain data. The authors suggested that the approach could potentially be extended to other disease states and immunological phenotypes. According to a later analysis, TCR association rates differed among HLA loci, with DRB1 alleles showing the most associated TCRs and HLA-C alleles showing the fewest. Sequencing depth was assumed to be roughly uniform across donors in the presence/absence analyses, though that assumption may not hold. An association between a missense DCLRE1C variant and V-gene and J-gene trimming of TCR beta chains was found in a later genetic analysis and replicated in an independent cohort. The study gave a list of 150 to 200 TCR beta chains associated with cytomegalovirus. Immune exposure information for the cohort was limited to CMV serostatus.

This clone was detected only a few times. What antigen it recognizes has not been identified. Within one base of it there is no much larger clone, and no base qualities were kept. The library was made by the immunoSEQ multiplex PCR assay. For the multiplex PCR, a mixture combining 60 forward primers for TCR Vbeta segments and 13 reverse primers for TCR Jbeta segments was used. Amplification of the CDR3 region of rearranged TCR beta genes was performed with a multiplex PCR assay on genomic DNA. The Illumina HiSeq System was used to sequence the amplified TCR beta libraries as 87-base-pair reads. The original methods were these. A later analysis tallied tens of millions of unique TCR beta chains across the 666 repertoires, and around 9.9 million of those chains were shared by two or more donors. Raw reads were error-corrected and collapsed into unique sequences with a nearest-neighbor algorithm that merged closely related sequences to remove PCR and sequencing errors. To assign V, D and J gene segments, CDR3 sequences were aligned to IMGT reference sequences. For a sequence to be retained, a match of at least six nucleotides was required to both a V gene segment and a J gene segment. A rearrangement was called productive if the CDR3 had no stop codons and remained in frame with V and J, and every other rearrangement was called non-productive. CDR3 was defined according to IMGT convention as the region running from the second conserved V-encoded cysteine to the conserved J-encoded phenylalanine. Sequences without an unambiguous match to a single V gene segment were excluded from the earlier analysis of about 630 of the donors. An earlier analysis of 587 of the donors classified V segments as functional when productive rearrangements were above 56.7% and as segregating when the standard deviation between donors was above 5%. A statistical classification framework was built for diagnosing cytomegalovirus status from the catalog of TCR beta chain sequences. In a later analysis, V and J genes were assigned by comparing TCR nucleotide sequences against IMGT/GENE-DB human TR gene sequences. The TCRdist pipeline was used in a later analysis to assign CDR3 sequences and most-parsimonious VDJ recombination scenarios. In a later analysis, every TCR beta chain was defined by the combination of its CDR3 amino acid sequence and its V-gene family, and reads without a unique V-gene family were dropped. As a way to deal with suspected cross-contamination and a sequencing artifact, a later analysis dropped 592 nucleotide sequences that were highly shared and had low generation probability. In a later analysis, a clonal expansion index for each public chain was calculated from normalized within-repertoire ranks of inferred template counts. Generation probabilities in a later analysis came from a VDJ recombination model fitted to out-of-frame rearrangements, and those results were checked against IGoR. In a later analysis, hypergeometric tests were used to score TCR-TCR, TCR-HLA and TCR-CMV co-occurrence, with a repertoire-size bias correction applied to TCR pairs. False discovery rates were estimated in a later analysis by permuting HLA or CMV assignments 20 times. In a later analysis, co-occurring TCRs were grouped with DBSCAN, and TCRdist sequence similarity was added when clustering was performed within HLA-allele-positive subsets. Repertoires with fewer than 30,000 or more than 120,000 public chains, plus five repertoires with anomalous nucleotide sharing, were excluded from co-occurrence clustering. As stored in TCRdb, this immuneACCESS dataset retains in-frame rearrangements with V and J assigned. A fraction of the clones does not appear; measured against another copy, unresolved V genes explain less than half of the discrepancy, and the remainder lacks a known reason. Clonal size and the V and J genes are those of that table, whereas D and trimming came from the DNA. Present in this sample are about 130,000 clones, 79% of which were seen just once. Roughly 2% of the sample lies in the top ten.

The chain uses TRBV10-3 and TRBJ1-1; a tentative D call is TRBD1 (5 bases match). This TCR came from a man aged 18 to 35 in good health and CMV-seronegative. Sequenced material: PBMCs. The CDR3 in this case is CAIGANTEAFF. The nucleotide sequence reads as follows: TGTGCCATCGGGGCGAACACTGAAGCTTTCTTT.